This TCR beta chain appears in the sequencing data of a study of blood T cell repertoires in COVID-19. At the level of the study: Sample material is recorded as cDNA or gDNA derived from T cells, B-cell-depleted T cells, or PBMCs.

There are 13 residues in the CDR3. Trimming stripped 3 bases from V and 2 bases from J, with 8 bases between. CDR1 is GTSNPN, CDR2 SVGIG, per germline (reference sequence). In the original processing: Amplification of reference gene primers provided the estimated nucleated cell counts. TCRdb's table, derived via immunoSEQ multiplex PCR, lists solely in-frame clones and lacks some. V, J and clone size are those of that table, while D and trimming were read from the DNA. The sample includes around 230,000 clones, roughly 80% of them seen just once. The specimen sequenced was peripheral blood. The chain links TRBV30 to TRBJ1-3; D gene uncertain. This TCR was recovered from a woman aged 80 or over with acute or convalescent COVID-19. CDR3 DNA sequence: TGTGCCTGGAGCCGGGAGACTGGAAACACCATATATTTT. Translated: CAWSRETGNTIYF.